This T cell receptor (beta chain) was sequenced during a study of blood T cell repertoires in COVID-19. Per the original methods: Counts of nucleated cells, estimated from reference gene primer amplification, were obtained. Clones were read by immunoSEQ multiplex PCR, and TCRdb kept only the in-frame ones, dropping some. V, J and clone size were drawn from that table, and D and trimming were deduced from the DNA. The data hold 100,000 or so clones, with 90% to 95% observed a single time. Trimming removed 4 bases from V and 0 bases from J, with 9 bases in between. The CDR3 runs to 14 residues. CDR1 is LGHDT and CDR2 is YNNKEL in the germline V gene (reference sequence).

J is TRBJ1-2 and V is TRBV3-1 (or the pseudogene TRBV3-2); D may be TRBD1 (5 bases). The TCR originated in a man aged 50 or older with acute or convalescent COVID-19. Source material: peripheral blood. The CDR3 sequence: CASSPPTANYGYTF. The CDR3 coding sequence is TGTGCCAGCAGCCCACCGACAGCTAACTATGGCTACACCTTC.